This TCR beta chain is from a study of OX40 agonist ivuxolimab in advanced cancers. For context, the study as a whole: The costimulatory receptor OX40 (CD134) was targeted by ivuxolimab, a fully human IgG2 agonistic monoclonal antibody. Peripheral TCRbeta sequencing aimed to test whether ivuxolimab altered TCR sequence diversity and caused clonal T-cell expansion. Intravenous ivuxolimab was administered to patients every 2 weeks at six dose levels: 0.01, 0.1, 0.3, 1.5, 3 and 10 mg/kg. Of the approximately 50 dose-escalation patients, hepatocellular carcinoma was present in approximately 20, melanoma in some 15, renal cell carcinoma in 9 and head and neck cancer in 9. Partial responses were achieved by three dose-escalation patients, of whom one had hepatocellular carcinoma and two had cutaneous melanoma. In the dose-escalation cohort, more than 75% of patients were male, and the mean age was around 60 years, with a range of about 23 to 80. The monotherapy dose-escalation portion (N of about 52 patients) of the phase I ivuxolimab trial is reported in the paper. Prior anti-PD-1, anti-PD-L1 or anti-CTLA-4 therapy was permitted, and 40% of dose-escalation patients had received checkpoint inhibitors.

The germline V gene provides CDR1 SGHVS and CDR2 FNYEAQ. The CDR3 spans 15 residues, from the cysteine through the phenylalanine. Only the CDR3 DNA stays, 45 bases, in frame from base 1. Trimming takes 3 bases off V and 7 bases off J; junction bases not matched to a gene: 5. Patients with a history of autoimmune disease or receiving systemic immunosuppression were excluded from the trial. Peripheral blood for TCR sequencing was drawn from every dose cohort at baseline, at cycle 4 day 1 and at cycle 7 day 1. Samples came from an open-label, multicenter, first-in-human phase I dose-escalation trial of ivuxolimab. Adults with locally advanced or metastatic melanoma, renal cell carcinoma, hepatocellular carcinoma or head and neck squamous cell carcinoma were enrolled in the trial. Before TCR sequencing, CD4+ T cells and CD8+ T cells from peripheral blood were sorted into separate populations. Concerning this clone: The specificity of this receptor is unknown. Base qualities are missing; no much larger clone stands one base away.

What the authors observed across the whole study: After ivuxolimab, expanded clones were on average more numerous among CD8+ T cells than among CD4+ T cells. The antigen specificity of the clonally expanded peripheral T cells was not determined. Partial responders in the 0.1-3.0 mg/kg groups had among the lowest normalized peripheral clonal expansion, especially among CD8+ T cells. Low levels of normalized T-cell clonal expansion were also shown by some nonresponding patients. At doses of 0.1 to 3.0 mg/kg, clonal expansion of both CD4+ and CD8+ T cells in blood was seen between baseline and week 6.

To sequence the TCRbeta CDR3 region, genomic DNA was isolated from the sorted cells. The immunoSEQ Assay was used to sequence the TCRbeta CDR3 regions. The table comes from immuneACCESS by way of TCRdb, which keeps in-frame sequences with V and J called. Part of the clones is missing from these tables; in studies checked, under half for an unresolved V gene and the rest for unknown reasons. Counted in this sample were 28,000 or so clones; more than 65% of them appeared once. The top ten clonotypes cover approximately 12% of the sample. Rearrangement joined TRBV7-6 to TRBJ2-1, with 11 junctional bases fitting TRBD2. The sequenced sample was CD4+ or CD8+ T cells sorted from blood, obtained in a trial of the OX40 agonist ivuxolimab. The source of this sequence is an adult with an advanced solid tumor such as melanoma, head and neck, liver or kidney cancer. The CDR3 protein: CASSFSGGAYNEQFF. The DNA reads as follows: TGTGCCAGCAGCTTTAGCGGGGGGGCTTATAATGAGCAGTTCTTC.